These 29 T cell receptor beta chains were all obtained from the same sample, sequenced in a study of blood T cell repertoires in COVID-19. Here immunoSEQ multiplex PCR was the method, and the copy in TCRdb shows in-frame clones only, minus some. Among 60,000 to 90,000 clones listed, less than 75% were seen once. Input material: peripheral blood. Every receptor here comes from a man aged 55-75 years with acute or convalescent COVID-19.

This clone was seen repeatedly, ten times or more. The chain joins TRBV6-5 to TRBJ1-2, with 8 bases lining up with TRBD1. Germline trimming cut 6 bases from V and 8 bases from J; bases unmatched to any gene: 11. This CDR3 is 14 amino acids long. Germline loops: CDR1 MNHEY, CDR2 SVGAGI. The CDR3 sequence is CASSLQGQGQGYTF. The CDR3 region has the DNA TGTGCCAGCAGCTTACAAGGACAGGGTCAGGGCTACACCTTC.

On this clone itself: One end of the junction does not line up with germline, which may come from a read error. The rearrangement joins TRBV11-1 to TRBJ2-5; TRBD2 matches 12 bases. The CDR3 sequence is 12 residues long. CDR1 and CDR2 from the germline V gene are SGHAT and FQDESV (reference sequence). As DNA, the CDR3 is TGTGCCAGCAGCCCCTGGACTAGCGGGGCGGACTTC. It translates to CASSPWTSGADF.

Comments on this clone: This CDR3 is also generated by other DNA sequences in the sample. This sequence joins TRBV9 and TRBJ2-5, with unresolved D. Deletions cut 1 base from V and 5 bases from J, with 12 bases between. Germline assignment: CDR1 SGDLS and CDR2 YYNGEE. The CDR3 runs to 14 residues. The CDR3 loop is CASSVRGREETQYF. CDR3 nucleotide sequence: TGTGCCAGCAGCGTAAGAGGCCGAGAGGAGACCCAGTACTTC.

This chain uses TRBV30 with TRBJ2-3; a weak D match, TRBD1 (6 bases). The germline gives CDR1 GTSNPN, CDR2 SVGIG (reference sequence). V was cut by 4 bases and J by 4 bases, with 15 bases left in between. There are 14 residues in the CDR3. The CDR3 sequence is CAWTGALRSDTQYF. The CDR3 DNA is TGTGCCTGGACAGGGGCCCTACGTTCAGATACGCAGTATTTT. Full variable domain (missing parts from reference TRBV30 and TRBJ2-3): SQTIHQWPATLVQPVGSPLSLECTVEGTSNPNLYWYRQAAGRGLQLLFYSVGIGQISSEVPQNLSASRPQDRQFILSSKKLLLSDSGFYLCAWTGALRSDTQYFGPGTRLTVL.

This sequence joins TRBV7-2 and TRBJ2-2, with 14 nucleotides matching TRBD2. The germline V gene encodes CDR1 SGHTA and CDR2 FQGNSA. V lost 3 bases to trimming and J lost 7 bases; unmatched junction nucleotides: 7. The CDR3 length is 17 residues. Here the CDR3 DNA reads TGTGCCAGCAGCTTGACTAGCGGGGGGGCCGTCGGCGGGGAGCTGTTTTTT. Translated: CASSLTSGGAVGGELFF.

The rearrangement uses TRBV19 and TRBJ2-5; 9 bases match TRBD1. Unmatched junction bases numbered 10, after V lost 7 bases and J lost 4 bases. Germline V gene lookup returns CDR1 LNHDA and CDR2 SQIVND (reference sequence). The CDR3 spans 15 residues. In nucleotides, the CDR3 is TGTGCCAGTAAACCCTCCCCGACAGGGGGAGAGACCCAGTACTTC. As protein: CASKPSPTGGETQYF.

The rearrangement uses TRBV30 and TRBJ2-5, with a possible D match to TRBD1 (6 bases). The CDR3 spans 16 residues. CDR1 and CDR2 from the germline V gene are GTSNPN and SVGIG (reference sequence). With 1 base removed from V and 3 bases from J, the gap between germline ends came to 18 bases. The CDR3 loop reads CAWSEREWGPEETQYF. DNA of the CDR3: TGTGCCTGGAGTGAAAGGGAGTGGGGGCCAGAAGAGACCCAGTACTTC.

The rearrangement joins TRBV6-5 to TRBJ2-7; 7 nucleotides align to TRBD1. This CDR3 spans 13 amino acids. The V gene end was trimmed by 6 bases and the J gene end by 3 bases; junction bases not matched to a gene: 5. The germline V gene encodes CDR1 MNHEY and CDR2 SVGAGI. The CDR3 protein is CASSLTGNYEQYF. The CDR3 DNA reads TGTGCCAGCAGCCTGACAGGGAACTACGAGCAGTACTTC.

The rearrangement links TRBV27 to TRBJ1-1, with D possibly TRBD1 on 5 matching bases. The V end was cut by 0 bases, the J end by 7 bases, with 12 bases between. Per germline, CDR1 MNHEY and CDR2 SMNVEV (reference sequence). This CDR3 comprises 14 residues. The CDR3 reads CASSLSAGRGEAFF. In DNA form, the CDR3 reads TGTGCCAGCAGTTTATCCGCCGGTAGGGGTGAAGCTTTCTTT.

The chain has TRBV7-9 and TRBJ2-1; D ambiguous. V lost 2 bases to trimming and J lost 8 bases, with 13 bases between them. The CDR3 consists of 14 residues. CDR1 SEHNR and CDR2 FQNEAQ come from the germline V gene (reference sequence). DNA for the CDR3: TGTGCCAGCAGCTTACAGGTGCCCGGCGATGAGCAGTTCTTC. The encoded protein is CASSLQVPGDEQFF. Using reference TRBV7-9 and TRBJ2-1 for the parts outside the CDR3, the full variable domain is DTGVSQNPRHKITKRGQNVTFRCDPISEHNRLYWYRQTLGQGPEFLTYFQNEAQLEKSRLLSDRFSAERPKGSFSTLEIQRTEQGDSAMYLCASSLQVPGDEQFFGPGTRLTVL.

The rearrangement links TRBV5-4 to TRBJ2-3; the match to TRBD2 covers 9 bases. This CDR3 has 17 residues. Germline V CDR1 and CDR2: SGHNT, YYREEE (reference sequence). J gave up 2 bases and V 4 bases, and 11 bases lay outside the gene matches. CDR3 residues: CASSQRRGGRDTDTQYF. The CDR3 DNA follows: TGTGCCAGCAGCCAAAGGCGGGGGGGCCGTGACACAGATACGCAGTATTTT.

In this sample, this clone turned up a few times. The V gene is TRBV29-1, the J gene TRBJ2-2; 10 nucleotides align to TRBD1. This CDR3 is 15 amino acids long. CDR1 SQVTM and CDR2 ANQGSEA come from the germline V gene. V shed 0 bases and J 6 bases; nucleotides not matched to a gene: 4. The CDR3 nucleotides read TGCAGCGTTGAAGATCGAGGACAGGGGGCCGGGGAGCTGTTTTTT. Amino acid sequence: CSVEDRGQGAGELFF.

The chain recombines TRBV11-2 with TRBJ2-4; 10 bases agree with TRBD2. The CDR3 is made up of 17 amino acids. Losses at the gene ends were 6 bases for V and 7 bases for J; bases not matched to a gene: 15. Germline V gene data show CDR1 as SGHAT and CDR2 as FQNNGV. The CDR3 region is CASSWGLAPGDGNIQYF. CDR3 sequence (DNA): TGTGCCAGCAGTTGGGGACTAGCGCCTGGGGATGGGAACATTCAGTACTTC.

The chain combines TRBV5-1 with TRBJ2-3, with 8 bases identical to TRBD2. This CDR3 spans 16 amino acids. Germline V CDR1 and CDR2: SGHRS, YFSETQ. V trimming: 0 bases; J trimming: 3 bases; junction bases outside the gene matches: 6. The CDR3 region is CASSLERGGPTDTQYF. The CDR3 DNA is TGCGCCAGCAGCTTGGAACGGGGGGGTCCGACAGATACGCAGTATTTT.

The chain employs TRBV5-1 and TRBJ2-5; 7 bases match TRBD1. J gave up 5 bases and V 6 bases, and 7 bases lay outside the gene matches. CDR3 size: 13 residues. Germline V lookup: CDR1 SGHRS, CDR2 YFSETQ. Written as DNA, the CDR3 is TGCGCCAGCAACGACGACAGGGTTGAGACCCAGTACTTC. Protein: CASNDDRVETQYF.

CDR3 coding DNA: TGCGCCAGCAGCGCGGGACAGCTGAACACCGGGGAGCTGTTTTTT. It yields the protein CASSAGQLNTGELFF. The chain recombines TRBV5-1 with TRBJ2-2; tentatively, D is TRBD1 (7 bases). The CDR3 sequence is 15 residues long. V was trimmed by 4 bases and J by 1 base, leaving 11 bases between them. Germline V gives CDR1 SGHRS, CDR2 YFSETQ.

The V call is TRBV3-1 (or the pseudogene TRBV3-2), the J call TRBJ2-1; the match to TRBD2 covers 9 bases. CDR3 size: 17 residues. The V segment lost 0 bases and the J segment 7 bases; nucleotides outside the gene matches: 10. CDR1 LGHDT and CDR2 YNNKEL come from the germline V gene (reference sequence). CDR3 sequence: CASSQDLTRGGRNEQFF. For the CDR3, the DNA is TGTGCCAGCAGCCAAGACCTGACGCGGGGGGGCAGGAATGAGCAGTTCTTC.

The V gene is TRBV24-1, the J gene TRBJ2-1; weak D call: TRBD1 (5 bases). The CDR3 is 13 amino acids. The V end lost 1 base, the J end lost 9 bases, and 9 bases lay between the germline ends. The germline V gene encodes CDR1 KGHDR and CDR2 SFDVKD. CDR3 DNA sequence: TGTGCCACCAGTGATTTTGGGGCGGTTGAGCAGTTCTTC. Translation gives CATSDFGAVEQFF.

Only a few counts were recorded for this clone. The rearrangement uses TRBV9 and TRBJ2-5, with 10 bases aligning to TRBD1. The V and J ends lost 2 bases and 4 bases, in that order; junction bases with no gene match: 5. The CDR3 consists of 15 residues. Looked up from germline, CDR1 is SGDLS and CDR2 is YYNGEE. As DNA, the CDR3 is TGTGCCAGCAGCGTCGCCGGGACAGGGGTAGAGACCCAGTACTTC. As protein: CASSVAGTGVETQYF.

This clone is classed as medium-sized (0.01 to 0.1%). The V and J genes are TRBV7-6 and TRBJ1-6; 7 bases fit TRBD1. The CDR3 sequence is 16 residues long. Germline values: CDR1 SGHVS, CDR2 FNYEAQ. V lost 5 bases to trimming and J lost 3 bases; unmatched junction nucleotides: 7. The CDR3 bases are TGTGCCAGCAGCCGACAGGGAGAGGGCTATAATTCACCCCTCCACTTT. This encodes CASSRQGEGYNSPLHF.

The J gene is TRBJ2-5, the V gene TRBV20-1; a possible D gene is TRBD2 (6 bases). The CDR3 is 11 residues long. V was pared by 6 bases and J by 5 bases, with 10 bases between. Germline CDR1 is DFQATT and CDR2 is SNEGSKA (reference sequence). The CDR3 DNA sequence: TGCAGTGCCCCGGCGGGGGAGACCCAGTACTTC. Translation gives CSAPAGETQYF.

The chain employs TRBV5-1 and TRBJ2-1; 10 bases align to TRBD1. J lost 7 bases, V lost 3 bases, and 10 bases had no gene match. From germline, CDR1 is SGHRS and CDR2 YFSETQ. The CDR3 runs to 16 residues. The CDR3 loop is CASSYGPGQGMNEQFF. The CDR3 nucleotides read TGCGCCAGCAGCTATGGACCGGGACAGGGGATGAATGAGCAGTTCTTC.

The chain employs TRBV10-2 and TRBJ1-2; D is perhaps TRBD1 (5 bases). Germline-derived CDR1 and CDR2 are WSHSY and SAAADI. V was cut by 8 bases and J by 5 bases, with 24 bases left in between. This CDR3 spans 16 amino acids. The DNA for the CDR3 is TGCGCCAGCGGGGGAGGACCCTCTACTCTCCTATATGGCTACACCTTC. It translates to CASGGGPSTLLYGYTF.

This clone appeared a single time. The gene calls are TRBV6-6 and TRBJ2-3; TRBD2 might be the D (6 bases). Looked up from germline, CDR1 is MNHNY and CDR2 is SVGAGI (reference sequence). V lost 6 bases and J lost 2, with 9 bases in between. The CDR3 contains 13 residues. As DNA, the CDR3 is TGTGCCAGCAGGGGCGGGGTCACAGATACGCAGTATTTT. Its translation is CASRGGVTDTQYF.

The DNA for the CDR3 is TGTGCCAGCAGCTTGATAGCGCGGAGAGAGACCCAGTACTTC. Amino acids: CASSLIARRETQYF. The gene calls are TRBV5-6 and TRBJ2-5, with D tentatively TRBD2 (5 bases). Germline CDR1 is SGHDT and CDR2 is YYEEEE. CDR3 length: 14 residues. Trimming took off 1 base at V and 4 bases at J, with 11 bases between the two ends.

V gene TRBV20-1 combines with J gene TRBJ2-3, with D hard to call. The length of the CDR3 is 10 residues. Germline loops: CDR1 DFQATT, CDR2 SNEGSKA (reference sequence). CDR3 coding DNA: TGCAGCTTTAGCACAGATACGCAGTATTTT. This gives the protein CSFSTDTQYF.

The chain carries TRBV24-1 and TRBJ2-3; 9 bases match TRBD2. Germline V gene lookup returns CDR1 KGHDR and CDR2 SFDVKD. V lost 1 base and J lost 3; bases outside the gene matches: 7. The CDR3 loop spans 17 amino acids. As DNA, the CDR3 is TGTGCCACCAGTGATTTAACTGCAACTAGCGGGACAGATACGCAGTATTTT. Amino acid sequence: CATSDLTATSGTDTQYF.

This CDR3 reads CASSPPIAGTGELFF. The CDR3 DNA is TGTGCCAGCTCACCACCTATCGCGGGCACCGGGGAGCTGTTTTTT. V usage is TRBV18 and J usage is TRBJ2-2, with D possibly matching TRBD2 (5 bases). V gave up 0 bases and J gave up 4 bases, with 9 bases separating them. The CDR3 spans 15 residues. Germline CDR1 KGHSH, CDR2 LQKENI. The variable domain in full, with the rest retrieved from reference TRBV18 and TRBJ2-2, is NAGVMQNPRHLVRRRGQEARLRCSPMKGHSHVYWYRQLPEEGLKFMVYLQKENIIDESGMPKERFSAEFPKEGPSILRIQQVVRGDSAAYFCASSPPIAGTGELFFGEGSRLTVL.

The gene calls are TRBV30 and TRBJ2-5, with D perhaps matching TRBD1 (5 bases). Germline V CDR1 and CDR2: GTSNPN, SVGIG (reference sequence). The V end lost 1 base, the J end lost 5 bases, and 14 bases lay between the germline ends. The CDR3 covers 14 residues. DNA for the CDR3: TGTGCCTGGAGTGGTCGGCAGGGAACGGAGACCCAGTACTTC. It translates to CAWSGRQGTETQYF. Combining the CDR3 with reference TRBV30 and TRBJ2-5 gives the whole variable domain SQTIHQWPATLVQPVGSPLSLECTVEGTSNPNLYWYRQAAGRGLQLLFYSVGIGQISSEVPQNLSASRPQDRQFILSSKKLLLSDSGFYLCAWSGRQGTETQYFGPGTRLLVL.